These T cell receptor beta chains were read from a single sample in a study of shared clonotypes between healthy human individuals. Only in-frame clones appear in the TCRdb table, and some are missing; sequencing was by immunoSEQ multiplex PCR. The sample has under 600,000 clones, about 98% seen once. The sample was naive CD8+ T cells sorted from blood. The receptors derive from a man aged 30-40 years in good health. The conserved cysteine and the conserved F or W are not part of the CDR3 here.

CDR3aa,v_gene
ASSHFSTGRETQY,TRBV14
ASSFFDQPQH,TRBV7-8
ASSPRPETQY,TRBV18
ASSSLAEDHQY,TRBV27
ASSLSIGVNQPQH,TRBV27
AWGQGGYEQY,TRBV30
ASKYSNQPQH,TRBV6-1
ASSLITRETQY,TRBV7-9
ASSRAGNEQF,TRBV27
ASSLAGLASSYEQY,TRBV7-2
ASSFPIGAGGPSDEQF,TRBV7-8
AISSMSPGRLAAFYEQY,TRBV10-3
SVAGFGANTEAF,TRBV29-1
ASSIPTGNQPQH,TRBV19
ASSSGQGVYEQY,TRBV7-6
ATGLAAYEQY,TRBV27
ATYSPGQGGYT,TRBV5-1
ASSLVLRGTYEQY,TRBV7-6
ASSDSRGPKRETQY,TRBV6-1
ASSKRDLNTEAF,TRBV6-6
SARMENTEAF,TRBV29-1
ASSRKGQGYNEQF,TRBV11-3
ATDQGGDYGYT,TRBV13
ASSLGRATGELF,TRBV5-1
ASSVRPNTEAF,TRBV6-5
ASSSKSGLAGGYQETQY,TRBV13
ASSLDLAGRMNTEAF,TRBV11-2
ASSVGAHPNTEAF,TRBV9
ASRGRNYGYT,TRBV19
ATSKGGRGMEEQY,TRBV15
ASSKAPGELF,TRBV7-3
ASSRSPGMTYEQY,TRBV27
ASSLEGRELF,TRBV11-2
ASSLSGSSSPLH,TRBV5-1
ASSLSRRHEQY,TRBV27
ASSLYWLGKGTGELF,TRBV7-9
ASSSGPTWMTQY,TRBV27
ASSFFGSYT,TRBV28